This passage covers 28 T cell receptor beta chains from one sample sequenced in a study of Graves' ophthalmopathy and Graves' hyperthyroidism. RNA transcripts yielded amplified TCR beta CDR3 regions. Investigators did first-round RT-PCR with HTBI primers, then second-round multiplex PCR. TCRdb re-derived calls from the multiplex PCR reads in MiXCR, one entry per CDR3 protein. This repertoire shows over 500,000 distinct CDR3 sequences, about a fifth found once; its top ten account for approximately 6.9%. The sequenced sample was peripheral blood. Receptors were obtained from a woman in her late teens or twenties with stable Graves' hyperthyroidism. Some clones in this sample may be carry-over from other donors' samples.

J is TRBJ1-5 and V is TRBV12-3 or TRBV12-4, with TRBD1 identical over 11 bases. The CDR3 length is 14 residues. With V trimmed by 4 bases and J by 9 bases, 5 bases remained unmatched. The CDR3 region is CASSSGQGATPQHF. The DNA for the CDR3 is TGTGCCAGCAGTTCCGGACAGGGGGCCACGCCCCAGCATTTT.

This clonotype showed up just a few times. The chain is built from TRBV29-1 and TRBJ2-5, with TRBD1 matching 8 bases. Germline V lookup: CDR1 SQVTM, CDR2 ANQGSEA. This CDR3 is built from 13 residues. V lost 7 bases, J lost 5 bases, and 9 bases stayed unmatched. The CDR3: CSDDRGSGETQYF. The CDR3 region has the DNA TGCAGCGACGACAGGGGTTCAGGGGAGACCCAGTACTTC.

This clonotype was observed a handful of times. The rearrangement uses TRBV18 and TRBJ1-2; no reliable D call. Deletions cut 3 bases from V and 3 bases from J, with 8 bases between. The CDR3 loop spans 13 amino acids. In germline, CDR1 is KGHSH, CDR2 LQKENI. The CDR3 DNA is TGTGCCAGCTCACCTCCGGCTGACTATGGCTACACCTTC. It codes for CASSPPADYGYTF.

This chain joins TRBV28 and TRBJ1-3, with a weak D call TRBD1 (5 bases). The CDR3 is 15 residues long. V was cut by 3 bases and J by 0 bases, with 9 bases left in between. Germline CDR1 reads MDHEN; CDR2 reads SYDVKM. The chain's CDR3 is CASSLEGPSGNTIYF. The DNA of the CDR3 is TGTGCCAGCAGTTTGGAGGGGCCCTCTGGAAACACCATATATTTT.

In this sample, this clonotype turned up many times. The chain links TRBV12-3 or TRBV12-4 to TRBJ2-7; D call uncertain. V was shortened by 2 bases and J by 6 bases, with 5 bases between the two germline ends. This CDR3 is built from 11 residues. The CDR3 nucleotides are TGTGCCAGCAGTTTACATGGCGAGCAGTACTTC. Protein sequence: CASSLHGEQYF.

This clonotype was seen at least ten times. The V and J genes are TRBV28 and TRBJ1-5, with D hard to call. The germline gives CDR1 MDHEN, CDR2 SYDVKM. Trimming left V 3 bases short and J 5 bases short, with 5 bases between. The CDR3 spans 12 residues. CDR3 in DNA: TGTGCCAGCAGTTTGACCCATCAGCCCCAGCATTTT. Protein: CASSLTHQPQHF.

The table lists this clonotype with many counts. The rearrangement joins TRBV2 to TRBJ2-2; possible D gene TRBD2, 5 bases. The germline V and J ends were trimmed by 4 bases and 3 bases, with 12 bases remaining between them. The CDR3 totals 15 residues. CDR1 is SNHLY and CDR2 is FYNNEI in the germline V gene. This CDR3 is CASSGPTGDTGELFF. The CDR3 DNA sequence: TGTGCCAGCAGTGGGCCCACCGGGGACACCGGGGAGCTGTTTTTT.

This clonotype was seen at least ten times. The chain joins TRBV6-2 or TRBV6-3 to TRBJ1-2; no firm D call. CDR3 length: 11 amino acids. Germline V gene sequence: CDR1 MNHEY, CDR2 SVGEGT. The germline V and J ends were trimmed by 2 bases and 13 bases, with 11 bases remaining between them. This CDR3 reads CASSYAARSTF. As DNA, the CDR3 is TGTGCCAGCAGTTACGCTGCGCGTAGCACCTTC.

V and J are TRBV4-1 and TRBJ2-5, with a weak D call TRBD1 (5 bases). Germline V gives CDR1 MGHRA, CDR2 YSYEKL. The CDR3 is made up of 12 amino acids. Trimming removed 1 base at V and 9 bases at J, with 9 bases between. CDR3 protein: CASSQAGSSQYF. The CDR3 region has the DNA TGCGCCAGCAGCCAAGCAGGGTCTTCCCAGTACTTC.

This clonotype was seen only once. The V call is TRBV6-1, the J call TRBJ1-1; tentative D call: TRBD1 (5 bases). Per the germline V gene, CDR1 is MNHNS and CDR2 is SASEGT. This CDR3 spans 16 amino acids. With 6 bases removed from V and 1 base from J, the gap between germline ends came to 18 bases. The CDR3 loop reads CASSIEGRGKNTEAFF. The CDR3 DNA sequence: TGTGCCAGCAGCATTGAGGGCCGGGGGAAGAACACTGAAGCTTTCTTT.

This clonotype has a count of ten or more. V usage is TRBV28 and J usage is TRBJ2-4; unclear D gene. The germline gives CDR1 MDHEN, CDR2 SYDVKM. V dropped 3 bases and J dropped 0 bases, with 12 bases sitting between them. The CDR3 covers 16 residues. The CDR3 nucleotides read TGTGCCAGCAGTTTGCAGGACGGCCTAGCCAAAAACATTCAGTACTTC. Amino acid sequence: CASSLQDGLAKNIQYF. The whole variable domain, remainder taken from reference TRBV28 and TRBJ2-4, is DVKVTQSSRYLVKRTGEKVFLECVQDMDHENMFWYRQDPGLGLRLIYFSYDVKMKEKGDIPEGYSVSREKKERFSLILESASTNQTSMYLCASSLQDGLAKNIQYFGAGTRLSVL.

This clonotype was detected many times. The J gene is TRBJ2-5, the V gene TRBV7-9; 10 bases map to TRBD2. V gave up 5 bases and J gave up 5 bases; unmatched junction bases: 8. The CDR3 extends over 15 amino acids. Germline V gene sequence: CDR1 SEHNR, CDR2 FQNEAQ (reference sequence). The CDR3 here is CASSPWLAGDETQYF. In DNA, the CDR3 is TGTGCCAGCAGCCCTTGGCTAGCGGGAGATGAGACCCAGTACTTC.

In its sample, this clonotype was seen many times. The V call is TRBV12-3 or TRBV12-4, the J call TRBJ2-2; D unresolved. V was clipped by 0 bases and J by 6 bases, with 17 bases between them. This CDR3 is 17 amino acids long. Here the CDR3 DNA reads TGTGCCAGCAGTTTAGCGCTGGTGACTCTGGTTCCCGGGGAGCTGTTTTTT. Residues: CASSLALVTLVPGELFF.

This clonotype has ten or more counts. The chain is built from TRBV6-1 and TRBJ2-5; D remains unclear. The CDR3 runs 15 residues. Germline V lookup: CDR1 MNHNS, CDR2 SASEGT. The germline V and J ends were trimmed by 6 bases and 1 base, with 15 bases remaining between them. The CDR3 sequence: CASRRITFFQETQYF. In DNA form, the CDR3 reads TGTGCCAGCAGGAGGATTACTTTTTTCCAAGAGACCCAGTACTTC.

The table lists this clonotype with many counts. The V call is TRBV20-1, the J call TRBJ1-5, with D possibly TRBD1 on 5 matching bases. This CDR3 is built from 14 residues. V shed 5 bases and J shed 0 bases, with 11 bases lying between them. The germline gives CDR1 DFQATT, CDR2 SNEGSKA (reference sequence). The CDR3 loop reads CSAPIGTSNQPQHF. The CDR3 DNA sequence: TGCAGTGCTCCCATAGGGACTAGCAATCAGCCCCAGCATTTT.

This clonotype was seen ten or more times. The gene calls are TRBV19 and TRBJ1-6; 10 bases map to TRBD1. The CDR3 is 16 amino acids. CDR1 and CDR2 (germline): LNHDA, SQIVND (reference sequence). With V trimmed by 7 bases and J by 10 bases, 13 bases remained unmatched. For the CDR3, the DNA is TGTGCCAGTACCCCACGTCCCGGGACAGGGGACTCACCCCTCCACTTT. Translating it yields CASTPRPGTGDSPLHF.

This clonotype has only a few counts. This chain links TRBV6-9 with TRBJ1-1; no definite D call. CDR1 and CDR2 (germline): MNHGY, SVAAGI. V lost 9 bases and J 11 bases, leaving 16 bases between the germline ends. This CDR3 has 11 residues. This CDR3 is CASNLGGNAFF. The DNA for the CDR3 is TGTGCCAGTAACCTCGGAGGGAATGCTTTCTTT.

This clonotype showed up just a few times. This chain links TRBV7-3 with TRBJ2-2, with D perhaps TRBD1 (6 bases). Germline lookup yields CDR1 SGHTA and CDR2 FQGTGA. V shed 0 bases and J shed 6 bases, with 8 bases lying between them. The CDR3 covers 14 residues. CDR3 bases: TGTGCCAGCAGCTTAACGCAGGGGTCCGGGGAGCTGTTTTTT. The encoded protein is CASSLTQGSGELFF.

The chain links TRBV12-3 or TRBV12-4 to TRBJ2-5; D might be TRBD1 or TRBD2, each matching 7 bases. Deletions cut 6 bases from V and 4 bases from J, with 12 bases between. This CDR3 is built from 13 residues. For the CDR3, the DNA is TGTGCCAGCAGGCGGGGGACAGCAGAGACCCAGTACTTC. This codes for CASRRGTAETQYF.

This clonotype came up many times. CDR3 DNA sequence: TGTGCCAGCAGTGCGGAGGGGGGACGGTTCAACACTGAAGCTTTCTTT. Protein sequence: CASSAEGGRFNTEAFF. The V and J genes are TRBV2 and TRBJ1-1; D possibly corresponds to TRBD1 (6 bases). The CDR3 is 16 amino acids. CDR1 is SNHLY, CDR2 FYNNEI, per germline. V dropped 4 bases and J dropped 2 bases, with 17 bases sitting between them.

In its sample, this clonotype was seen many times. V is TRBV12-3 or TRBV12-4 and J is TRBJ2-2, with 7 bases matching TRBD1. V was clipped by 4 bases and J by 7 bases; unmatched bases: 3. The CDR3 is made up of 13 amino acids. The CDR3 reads CASSSQGVGELFF. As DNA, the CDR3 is TGTGCCAGCAGTTCGCAGGGGGTCGGGGAGCTGTTTTTT.

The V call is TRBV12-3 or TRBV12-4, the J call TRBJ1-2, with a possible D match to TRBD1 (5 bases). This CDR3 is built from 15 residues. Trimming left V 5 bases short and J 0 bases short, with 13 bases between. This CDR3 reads CASSPRDGANYGYTF. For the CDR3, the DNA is TGTGCCAGCAGTCCCAGGGACGGAGCTAACTATGGCTACACCTTC.

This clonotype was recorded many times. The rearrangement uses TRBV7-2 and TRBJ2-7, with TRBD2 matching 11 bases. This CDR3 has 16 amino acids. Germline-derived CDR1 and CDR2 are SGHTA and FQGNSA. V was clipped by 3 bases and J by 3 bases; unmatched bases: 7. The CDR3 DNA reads TGTGCCAGCAGCTTGGCGGGGACTAGCGGCTTCTACGAGCAGTACTTC. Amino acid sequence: CASSLAGTSGFYEQYF.

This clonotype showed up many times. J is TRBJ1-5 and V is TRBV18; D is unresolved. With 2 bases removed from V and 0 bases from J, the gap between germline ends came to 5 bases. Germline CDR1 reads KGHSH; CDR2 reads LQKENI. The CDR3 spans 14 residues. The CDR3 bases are TGTGCCAGCTCACCAGGGAATAGCAATCAGCCCCAGCATTTT. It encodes CASSPGNSNQPQHF.

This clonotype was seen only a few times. The CDR3 bases are TGCGCCAGCAGCCAAGTATCCCCATTCGATAAAGCTTTCTTT. This sequence encodes CASSQVSPFDKAFF. This chain connects TRBV4-1 to TRBJ1-1; D not certain. Per germline, CDR1 MGHRA and CDR2 YSYEKL. V lost 1 base and J 9 bases, leaving 15 bases between the germline ends. The CDR3 is made up of 14 amino acids.

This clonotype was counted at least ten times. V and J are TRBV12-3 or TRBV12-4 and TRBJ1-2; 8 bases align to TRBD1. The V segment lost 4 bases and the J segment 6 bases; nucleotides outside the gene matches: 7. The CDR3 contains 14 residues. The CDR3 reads CASSSRGLKDGYTF. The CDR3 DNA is TGTGCCAGCAGTTCCAGGGGGCTTAAGGATGGCTACACCTTC.

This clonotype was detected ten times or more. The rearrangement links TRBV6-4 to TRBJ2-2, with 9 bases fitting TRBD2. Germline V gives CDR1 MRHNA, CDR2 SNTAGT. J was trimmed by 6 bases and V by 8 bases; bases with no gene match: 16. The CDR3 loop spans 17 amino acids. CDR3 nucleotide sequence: TGTGCCAGCCTGCAGATTAGCGGGGGAGGGAGTGCCGGGGAGCTGTTTTTT. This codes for CASLQISGGGSAGELFF.

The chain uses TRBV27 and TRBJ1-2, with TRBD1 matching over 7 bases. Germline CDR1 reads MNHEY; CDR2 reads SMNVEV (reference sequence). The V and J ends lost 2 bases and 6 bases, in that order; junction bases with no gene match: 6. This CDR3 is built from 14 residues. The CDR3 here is CASSLLGGADGYTF. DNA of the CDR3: TGTGCCAGCAGTTTACTAGGGGGCGCGGATGGCTACACCTTC.